The present T cell receptor (beta chain) was sequenced within a study of blood T cells in healthy people across ages. For the second PCR, which ran for roughly 7 to 11 cycles, a sample-barcoded 5' primer and a J-beta primer mix were used. TCRdb ran MiXCR on the 5' RACE reads and lists one entry per CDR3 protein. Here the sample spans around 800,000 distinct CDR3 sequences, 60% to 80% being singletons. CDR1 and CDR2 (germline): SGDLS, YYNGEE. Trimming cost V 6 bases and J 10 bases, with 20 bases left between them. CDR3 size: 15 residues. This clonotype was counted between two and nine times. This clonotype was obtained from a man in his thirties or forties in good health. Specimen: blood. V is TRBV9 and J is TRBJ1-6; the D gene is possibly TRBD1 (5 bases). The chain's CDR3 is CASNDMGGSESPLHF. The CDR3 DNA is TGTGCCAGCAACGATATGGGGGGGTCGGAATCACCCCTCCACTTT.